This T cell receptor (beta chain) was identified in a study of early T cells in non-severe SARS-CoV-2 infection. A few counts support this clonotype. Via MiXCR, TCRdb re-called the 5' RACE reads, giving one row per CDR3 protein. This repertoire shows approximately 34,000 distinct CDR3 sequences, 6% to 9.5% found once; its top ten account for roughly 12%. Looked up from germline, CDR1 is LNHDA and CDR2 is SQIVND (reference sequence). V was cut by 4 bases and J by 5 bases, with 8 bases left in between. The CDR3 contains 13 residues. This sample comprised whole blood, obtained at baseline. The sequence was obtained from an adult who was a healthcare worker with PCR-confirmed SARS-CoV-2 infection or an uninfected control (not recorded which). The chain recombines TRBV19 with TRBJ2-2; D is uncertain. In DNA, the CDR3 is TGTGCCAGTAGTAGGGCGTTTACCGGGGAGCTGTTTTTT. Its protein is CASSRAFTGELFF.